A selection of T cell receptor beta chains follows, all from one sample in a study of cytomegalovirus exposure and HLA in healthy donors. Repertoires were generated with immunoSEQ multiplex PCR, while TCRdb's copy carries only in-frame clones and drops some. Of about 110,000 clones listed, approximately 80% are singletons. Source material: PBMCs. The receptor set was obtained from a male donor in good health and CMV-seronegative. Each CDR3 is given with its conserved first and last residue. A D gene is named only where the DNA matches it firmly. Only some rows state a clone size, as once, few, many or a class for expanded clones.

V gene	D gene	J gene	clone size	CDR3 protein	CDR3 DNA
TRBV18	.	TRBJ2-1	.	CASSPGTTLGQFF	TGTGCCAGCTCACCCGGCACGACTTTGGGGCAGTTCTTC
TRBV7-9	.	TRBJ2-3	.	CASSLQGFTDTQYF	TGTGCCAGCAGCTTGCAGGGGTTCACAGATACGCAGTATTTT
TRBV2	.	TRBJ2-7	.	CASSGESSLEQYF	TGTGCCAGCAGTGGAGAGTCCTCTCTCGAGCAGTACTTC
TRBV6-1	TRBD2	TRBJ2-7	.	CASRDSLAGGEQYF	TGTGCCAGCAGAGATTCGCTAGCGGGCGGCGAGCAGTACTTC
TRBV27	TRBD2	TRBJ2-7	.	CASMTGTGGYEQYF	TGTGCCAGCATGACCGGGACCGGGGGGTACGAGCAGTACTTC
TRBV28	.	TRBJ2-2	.	CASSFSTGELFF	TGTGCCAGCAGTTTCTCCACCGGGGAGCTGTTTTTT
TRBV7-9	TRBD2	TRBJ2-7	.	CASIGAGGEQYF	TGTGCCAGCATAGGGGCGGGAGGCGAGCAGTACTTC
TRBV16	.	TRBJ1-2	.	CASSPDSRYGYTF	TGTGCCAGCAGCCCCGACAGCCGCTATGGCTACACCTTC
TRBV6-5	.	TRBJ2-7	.	CASSPAGAAYEQYF	TGTGCCAGCAGCCCTGCTGGGGCGGCCTACGAGCAGTACTTC
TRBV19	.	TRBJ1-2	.	CASTKDRLSYGYTF	TGTGCCAGTACCAAGGACAGATTGTCCTATGGCTACACCTTC
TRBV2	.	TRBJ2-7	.	CASRNTRALSYEQYF	TGTGCCAGCAGAAATACGCGGGCCCTCTCCTACGAGCAGTACTTC
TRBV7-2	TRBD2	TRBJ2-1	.	CASSSRLGASGNNEQFF	TGTGCCAGCAGCTCCCGACTCGGGGCTAGCGGGAACAATGAGCAGTTCTTC
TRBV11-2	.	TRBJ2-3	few	CASSYSGVPTDTQYF	TGTGCCAGCAGCTACTCGGGAGTCCCCACAGATACGCAGTATTTT
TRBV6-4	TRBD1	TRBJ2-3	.	CASSRTGGGTDTQYF	TGTGCCAGCAGTCGAACAGGGGGCGGCACAGATACGCAGTATTTT
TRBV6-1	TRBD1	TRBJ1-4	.	CASSEQGAFEKLFF	TGTGCCAGCAGTGAACAGGGGGCATTTGAAAAACTGTTTTTT
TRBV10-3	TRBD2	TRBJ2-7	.	CAISGGGAGDPEQYF	TGTGCCATCAGTGGGGGTGGAGCGGGAGATCCCGAGCAGTACTTC
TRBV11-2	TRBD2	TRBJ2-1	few	CASSLYQLAGVNEQFF	TGTGCCAGCAGCTTATATCAGCTAGCGGGAGTCAATGAGCAGTTCTTC